This TCR beta chain was documented in a study of blood T cell repertoires in COVID-19. Under the authors' procedure: For nucleated cells, counts were estimated from reference gene primer amplification. Produced via immunoSEQ multiplex PCR; TCRdb's table is partial and in-frame only. Clone size and V and J calls were adopted from that table, with D and trimming inferred from the DNA. The table shows roughly 180,000 clones, with 70% to 80% occurring only once. Recruitment covered about 25 US areas and drew participants whose ages spanned roughly 18 to 100 years. Per the germline V gene, CDR1 is MNHEY and CDR2 is SMNVEV (reference sequence). The CDR3 sequence is 15 residues long. Trimming removed 5 bases at V and 9 bases at J, with 17 bases between.

The sequencing input was PBMCs or T cells enriched from blood (not recorded which). The origin of this receptor is a man aged 60 to 75 who had been exposed to COVID-19. This chain links TRBV27 with TRBJ1-6; D ambiguous. The DNA for the CDR3 is TGTGCCAGCAGTAGCGGAGATACTCGTCTTTCACCCCTCCACTTT. As protein: CASSSGDTRLSPLHF.